This T cell receptor (beta chain) emerged from a study of persistence of HIV-infected CD4 T cells. This CDR3 has 16 amino acids. Trimming shortened V by 0 bases and J by 0 bases, and 10 bases separated the two germline ends. Stimulation used 8.5 to 10 ug/mL lysate from CMV-infected fibroblasts. Memory cells lacking CD40L and CD69 with high CD45RO were sorted. Sequencing used immunoSEQ version 4 in survey mode. Sequencing was performed with immunoSEQ multiplex PCR; in TCRdb, only in-frame clones are kept and a portion is missing. The table lists approximately 30,000 clones, 82% of them singletons, with about 6% in the top ten. Concerning this clone: Its specificity is not known.

The starting material was CD4+ T cells sorted from PBMCs after roughly 18-hour stimulation, obtained from a patient who received antiretroviral therapy. This chain connects TRBV23-1 to TRBJ2-3; D not resolved. Being an ORF, TRBV23-1 has a function that is uncertain. The receptor was isolated from an adult woman with HIV who was CMV-seropositive. The CDR3 loop is CASSQSDGVSTDTQYF. The CDR3 DNA reads as TGCGCCAGCAGTCAATCGGATGGGGTGAGCACAGATACGCAGTATTTT.